This TCR beta chain comes out of a study of CD8 T cells in Susac syndrome. Reverse transcription of about 0.45 to 1 ug RNA used random hexamers. In TCRdb, the immunoSEQ multiplex PCR reads were re-called with MiXCR into one record per CDR3 protein. Of roughly 170,000 distinct CDR3 sequences listed, roughly 92% are singletons. Germline loops: CDR1 SGHAT, CDR2 FQNNGV. The length of the CDR3 is 15 residues. V lost 5 bases and J 8 bases, leaving 19 bases between the germline ends. The origin of this receptor is a human donor with multiple sclerosis. The chain is built from TRBV11-2 and TRBJ2-4; D is unclear. Sequences were obtained from CD4+ T cells from PBMCs. The CDR3 protein is CASSTRKKMQDIQYF. The CDR3 DNA follows: TGTGCCAGCAGCACGCGAAAAAAGATGCAAGACATTCAGTACTTC.